The 14 T cell receptor beta chains reported below all come from one sample, sequenced in a study of cytomegalovirus exposure and HLA in healthy donors. Measured with immunoSEQ multiplex PCR; TCRdb has only the in-frame clones, and not every one. Of fewer than 150,000 clones listed, around 90% are singletons. The specimen sequenced was PBMCs. The source of these receptors is a man between 18 and 29 years old in good health and CMV-seropositive.

The CDR3 DNA reads as TGTGCCAGTAGACCCAGGGGGCAAGGTCAGCCCCAGCATTTT. Amino acids: CASRPRGQGQPQHF. The chain combines TRBV19 with TRBJ1-5; 8 bases line up with TRBD1. The CDR3 is made up of 14 amino acids. The V segment lost 6 bases and the J segment 6 bases; nucleotides outside the gene matches: 7. Looked up from germline, CDR1 is LNHDA and CDR2 is SQIVND (reference sequence).

This chain uses TRBV6-5 with TRBJ2-2; a weak D match, TRBD2 (6 bases). The V gene lost 0 bases and the J gene lost 11 bases, with 10 bases spanning the gap. Per the germline V gene, CDR1 is MNHEY and CDR2 is SVGAGI. This CDR3 spans 13 amino acids. The CDR3 DNA reads TGTGCCAGCAGTTACTCTGCGGGGCCCGAGCTGTTTTTT. It specifies CASSYSAGPELFF.

The chain links TRBV30 to TRBJ2-3; weak D call: TRBD1 (6 bases). The CDR3 consists of 15 residues. The V end lost 3 bases, the J end lost 0 bases, and 13 bases lay between the germline ends. Looked up from germline, CDR1 is GTSNPN and CDR2 is SVGIG (reference sequence). The DNA of the CDR3 is TGTGCCTGGAGCGCGTGGGGGACAAGCACAGATACGCAGTATTTT. Amino acid sequence: CAWSAWGTSTDTQYF.

The chain joins TRBV6-5 to TRBJ2-3; perhaps TRBD1 as D (6 bases). The CDR3 has 15 amino acids. Deletions cut 2 bases from V and 3 bases from J, with 12 bases between. Looked up from germline, CDR1 is MNHEY and CDR2 is SVGAGI. The DNA for the CDR3 is TGTGCCAGCAGTTACGGTGACAGGAGAACAGATACGCAGTATTTT. Translating gives CASSYGDRRTDTQYF.

This chain uses TRBV5-1 with TRBJ2-7; TRBD2 might be the D (5 bases). This CDR3 comprises 15 residues. Looked up from germline, CDR1 is SGHRS and CDR2 is YFSETQ. V gave up 0 bases and J gave up 0 bases, with 10 bases separating them. The CDR3 spells CASSLGLGSSYEQYF. The CDR3 DNA is TGCGCCAGCAGCTTGGGGTTAGGGAGCTCCTACGAGCAGTACTTC.

This clone has more than one count but fewer than ten. This chain joins TRBV10-3 and TRBJ1-2; D not certain. CDR1 is ENHRY, CDR2 SYGVKD, per germline. V was pared by 0 bases and J by 8 bases, with 7 bases between. The CDR3 runs to 12 residues. The CDR3 reads CAISESKEGYTF. The CDR3 DNA sequence: TGTGCCATCAGTGAGTCGAAAGAGGGCTACACCTTC.

The CDR3 spells CASRGGAGPSYEQYF. The DNA of the CDR3 is TGTGCCAGCAGGGGAGGGGCGGGACCATCTTACGAGCAGTACTTC. This chain joins TRBV7-9 and TRBJ2-7; TRBD2 matches at 7 bases. Trimming at V came to 6 bases and at J to 4 bases, leaving 12 bases not matched to a gene. Germline V lookup: CDR1 SEHNR, CDR2 FQNEAQ (reference sequence). The CDR3 runs 15 residues.

The rearrangement uses TRBV6-5 and TRBJ1-2, with D perhaps matching TRBD1 (5 bases). From germline, CDR1 is MNHEY and CDR2 SVGAGI. V lost 5 bases and J lost 8, with 21 bases in between. This CDR3 region has 15 residues. The CDR3 sequence: CASSHQGVGSWGYTF. The CDR3 DNA is TGTGCCAGCAGTCACCAGGGTGTAGGCAGTTGGGGCTACACCTTC.

This chain uses TRBV5-1 with TRBJ2-7; D is possibly TRBD2 (6 bases). V dropped 6 bases and J dropped 2 bases, with 15 bases sitting between them. Per germline, CDR1 SGHRS and CDR2 YFSETQ. This CDR3 comprises 14 residues. The CDR3 protein is CASTLGTSTYEQYF. The CDR3 DNA follows: TGCGCCAGCACCCTTGGGACTTCCACCTACGAGCAGTACTTC.

This clone was seen once. For the CDR3, the DNA is TGTGCCAGCAGTGGGACAGGCTCACACGCAACTAATGAAAAACTGTTTTTT. Its protein product is CASSGTGSHATNEKLFF. The chain carries TRBV7-9 and TRBJ1-4, with 8 bases identical to TRBD1. J gave up 0 bases and V 6 bases, and 9 bases lay outside the gene matches. The CDR3 covers 17 residues. CDR1 is SEHNR, CDR2 FQNEAQ, per germline (reference sequence).

V and J are TRBV19 and TRBJ1-6; the D gene is possibly TRBD1 (6 bases). The CDR3 contains 16 residues. Germline CDR1 is LNHDA and CDR2 is SQIVND (reference sequence). Between the trimmed V and J ends, which lost 1 base and 4 bases, there was a span of 11 bases. CDR3 loop: CASSIVTGTYNSPLHF. The CDR3 DNA reads TGTGCCAGTAGTATAGTAACCGGGACATATAATTCACCCCTCCACTTT.

V usage is TRBV9 and J usage is TRBJ2-1, with TRBD2 matching over 9 bases. J lost 0 bases, V lost 7 bases, and 5 bases had no gene match. This CDR3 is 15 amino acids long. Looked up from germline, CDR1 is SGDLS and CDR2 is YYNGEE. Here the CDR3 reads CASSLSGSSYNEQFF. CDR3 bases: TGTGCCAGCTCGCTTAGCGGGAGCTCCTACAATGAGCAGTTCTTC.

In this sample, this clone turned up once. The CDR3 nucleotides are TGTGCCAGCAGCTTTGTCAGGGCTTCGAACACCGGGGAGCTGTTTTTT. Its translation: CASSFVRASNTGELFF. The chain is built from TRBV11-3 and TRBJ2-2, with a weak D call TRBD1 (5 bases). This CDR3 spans 16 amino acids. Germline CDR1 reads SGHNT; CDR2 reads YENEEA. Trimming removed 3 bases at V and 0 bases at J, with 11 bases between.

This chain joins TRBV19 and TRBJ1-2, with 9 bases that match TRBD1. CDR1 is LNHDA and CDR2 is SQIVND in the germline V gene (reference sequence). The CDR3 consists of 15 residues. With V trimmed by 3 bases and J by 4 bases, 6 bases remained unmatched. The CDR3 spells CASSMGPTGGYGYTF. For the CDR3, the DNA is TGTGCCAGTAGTATGGGCCCGACAGGGGGCTATGGCTACACCTTC.